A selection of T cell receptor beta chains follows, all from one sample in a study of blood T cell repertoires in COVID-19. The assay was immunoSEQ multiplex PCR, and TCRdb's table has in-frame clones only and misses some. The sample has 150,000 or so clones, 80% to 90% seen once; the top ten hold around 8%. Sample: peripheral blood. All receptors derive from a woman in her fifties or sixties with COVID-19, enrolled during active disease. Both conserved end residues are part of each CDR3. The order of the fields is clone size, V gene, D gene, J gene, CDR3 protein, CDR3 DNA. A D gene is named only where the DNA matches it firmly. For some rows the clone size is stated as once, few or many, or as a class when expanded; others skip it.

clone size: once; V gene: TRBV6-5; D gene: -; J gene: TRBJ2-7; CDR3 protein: CASPSGEDAYEEQYF; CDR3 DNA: TGTGCCAGCCCCTCGGGGGAGGACGCGTACGAAGAGCAGTACTTC
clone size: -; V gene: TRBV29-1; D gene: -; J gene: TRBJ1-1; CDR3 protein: CSVSELEAFF; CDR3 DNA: TGCAGCGTTAGTGAACTGGAAGCTTTCTTT
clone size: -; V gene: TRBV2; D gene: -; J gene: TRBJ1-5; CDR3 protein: CASSVTGDSNQPQHF; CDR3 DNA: TGTGCCAGCAGTGTGACAGGAGATAGCAATCAGCCCCAGCATTTT
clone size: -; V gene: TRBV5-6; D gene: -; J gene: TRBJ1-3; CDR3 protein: CAILFCEQPGNTIYF; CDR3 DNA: TGTGCCATTCTATTTTGTGAACAGCCCGGAAACACCATATATTTT
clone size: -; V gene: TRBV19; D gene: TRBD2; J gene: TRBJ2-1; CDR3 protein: CASSISSSGGQGEQFF; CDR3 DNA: TGTGCCAGTAGTATCTCCTCTAGCGGGGGGCAAGGGGAGCAGTTCTTC
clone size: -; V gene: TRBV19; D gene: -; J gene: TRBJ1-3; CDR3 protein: CASSMGIGNTIYF; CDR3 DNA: TGTGCCAGTAGTATGGGCATAGGAAACACCATATATTTT
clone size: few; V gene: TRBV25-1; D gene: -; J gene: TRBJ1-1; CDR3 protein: CASSGAWAGPNTEAFF; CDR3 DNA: TGTGCCAGCAGTGGGGCTTGGGCGGGGCCGAACACTGAAGCTTTCTTT
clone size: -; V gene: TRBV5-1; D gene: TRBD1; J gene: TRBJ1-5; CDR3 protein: CASSAGTEDQPQHF; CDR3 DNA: TGCGCCAGCAGCGCGGGGACAGAGGATCAGCCCCAGCATTTT
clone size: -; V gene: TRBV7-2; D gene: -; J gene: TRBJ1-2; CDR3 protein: CASSLVGPDYGYTF; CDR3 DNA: TGTGCCAGCAGCTTAGTTGGGCCGGACTATGGCTACACCTTC
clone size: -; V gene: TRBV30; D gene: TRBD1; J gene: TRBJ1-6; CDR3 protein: CAWSGTGGSYNSPLHF; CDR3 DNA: TGTGCCTGGAGCGGGACAGGGGGCTCCTATAATTCACCCCTCCACTTT
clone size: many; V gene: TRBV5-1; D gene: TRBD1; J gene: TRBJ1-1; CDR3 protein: CASSPNPGQGHTEAFF; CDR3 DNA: TGCGCCAGCAGCCCGAATCCTGGACAGGGACACACTGAAGCTTTCTTT
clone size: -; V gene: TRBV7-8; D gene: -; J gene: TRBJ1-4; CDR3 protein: CASSLPGGEVGEKLFF; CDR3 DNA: TGTGCCAGCAGCTTACCAGGCGGGGAAGTGGGTGAAAAACTGTTTTTT
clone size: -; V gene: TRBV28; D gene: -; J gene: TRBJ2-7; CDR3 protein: CAVLAGNEQYF; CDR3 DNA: TGTGCCGTGTTGGCGGGTAACGAGCAGTACTTC
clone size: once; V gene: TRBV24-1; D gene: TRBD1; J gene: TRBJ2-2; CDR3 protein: CATGTGNTGELFF; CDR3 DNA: TGTGCCACCGGGACAGGGAACACCGGGGAGCTGTTTTTT
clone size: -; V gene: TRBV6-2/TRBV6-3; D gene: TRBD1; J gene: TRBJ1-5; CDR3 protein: CASSWDRENQPQHF; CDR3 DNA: TGTGCCAGCAGTTGGGACAGGGAAAATCAGCCCCAGCATTTT
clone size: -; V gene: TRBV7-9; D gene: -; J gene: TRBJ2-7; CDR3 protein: CASSLALPGSHEQYF; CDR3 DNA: TGTGCCAGCAGCTTAGCGCTCCCGGGATCGCACGAGCAGTACTTC
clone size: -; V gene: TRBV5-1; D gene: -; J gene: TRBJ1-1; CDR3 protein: CASSLRGDGEAFF; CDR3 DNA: TGCGCCAGCAGCTTAAGAGGAGATGGTGAAGCTTTCTTT
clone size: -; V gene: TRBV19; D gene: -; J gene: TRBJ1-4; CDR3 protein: CASSLHRATNEKLFF; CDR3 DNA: TGTGCCAGTAGTTTGCACAGAGCAACTAATGAAAAACTGTTTTTT
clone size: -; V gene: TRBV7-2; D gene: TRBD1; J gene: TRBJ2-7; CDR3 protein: CASSLGIGTDYEQYF; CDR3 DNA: TGTGCCAGCAGCTTAGGTATAGGGACAGACTACGAGCAGTACTTC
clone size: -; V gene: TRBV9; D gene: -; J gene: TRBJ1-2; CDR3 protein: CASSAEMGGIPYYGYTF; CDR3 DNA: TGTGCCAGCAGCGCAGAAATGGGGGGTATTCCCTACTATGGCTACACCTTC
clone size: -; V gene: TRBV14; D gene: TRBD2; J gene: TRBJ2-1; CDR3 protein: CASSFYSGWTSGGIRGNEQFF; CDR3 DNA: TGTGCCAGCAGCTTCTACTCGGGCTGGACTAGCGGGGGGATCAGGGGCAATGAGCAGTTCTTC
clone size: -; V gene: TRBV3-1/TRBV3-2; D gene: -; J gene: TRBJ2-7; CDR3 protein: CASSHVYEQYF; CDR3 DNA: TGTGCCAGCAGCCATGTATACGAGCAGTACTTC
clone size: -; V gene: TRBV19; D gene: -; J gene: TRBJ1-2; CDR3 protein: CASSPGTLSFRYTF; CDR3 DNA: TGTGCCAGTAGCCCCGGGACACTTTCTTTCCGCTACACCTTC
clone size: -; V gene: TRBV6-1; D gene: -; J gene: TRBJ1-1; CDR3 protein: CASSETVGARGGTEAFF; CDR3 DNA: TGTGCCAGCAGTGAAACAGTGGGTGCAAGGGGAGGCACTGAAGCTTTCTTT
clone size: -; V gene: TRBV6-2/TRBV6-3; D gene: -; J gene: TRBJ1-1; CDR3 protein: CASSWQVSEAFF; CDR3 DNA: TGTGCCAGCAGTTGGCAGGTATCTGAAGCTTTCTTT
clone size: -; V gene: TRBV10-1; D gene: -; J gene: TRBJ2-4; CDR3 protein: CASSEGPVLAKNIQYF; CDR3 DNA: TGCGCCAGCAGTGAGGGGCCGGTTCTAGCCAAAAACATTCAGTACTTC
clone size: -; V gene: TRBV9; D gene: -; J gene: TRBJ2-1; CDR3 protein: CASSAGQSSYNEQFF; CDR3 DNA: TGTGCCAGCAGCGCCGGACAGAGCTCCTACAATGAGCAGTTCTTC
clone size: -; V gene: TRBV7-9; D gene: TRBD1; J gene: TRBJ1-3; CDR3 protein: CASSGASGTGWRSGNTIYF; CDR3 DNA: TGTGCCAGCAGCGGAGCTTCCGGGACAGGGTGGAGGTCTGGAAACACCATATATTTT
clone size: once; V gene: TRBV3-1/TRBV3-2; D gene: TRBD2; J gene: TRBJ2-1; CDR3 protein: CASSPRDYYNEQFF; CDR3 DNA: TGTGCCAGCAGCCCCCGGGACTACTACAATGAGCAGTTCTTC
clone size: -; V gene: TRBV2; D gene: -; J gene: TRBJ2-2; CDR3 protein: CASTLRVSGGELFF; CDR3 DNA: TGTGCCAGCACCCTCCGGGTTTCGGGCGGGGAGCTGTTTTTT
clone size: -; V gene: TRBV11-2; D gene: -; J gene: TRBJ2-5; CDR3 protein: CASSLDLQETQYF; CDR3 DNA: TGTGCCAGCAGCTTAGATCTCCAAGAGACCCAGTACTTC
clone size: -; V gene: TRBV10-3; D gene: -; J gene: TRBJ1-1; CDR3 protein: CAIGLGGRRENTEAFF; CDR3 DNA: TGTGCCATCGGTTTAGGCGGACGCAGGGAGAACACTGAAGCTTTCTTT
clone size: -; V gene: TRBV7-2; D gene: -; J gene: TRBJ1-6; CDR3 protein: CASSLDRLDNSPLHF; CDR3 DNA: TGTGCCAGCAGCTTAGACAGGCTTGATAATTCACCCCTCCACTTT
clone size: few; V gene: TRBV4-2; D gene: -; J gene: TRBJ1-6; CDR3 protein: CASSEVTAPNNSPLHF; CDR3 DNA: TGTGCCAGCAGCGAAGTCACAGCCCCGAATAATTCACCCCTCCACTTT
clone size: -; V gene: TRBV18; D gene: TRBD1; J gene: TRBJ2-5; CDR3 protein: CASSGTGWQETQYF; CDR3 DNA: TGTGCCAGCTCAGGGACAGGGTGGCAAGAGACCCAGTACTTC
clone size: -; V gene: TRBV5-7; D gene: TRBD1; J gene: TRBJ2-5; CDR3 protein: CASSSNRDRAYETQYF; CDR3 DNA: TGTGCCAGCAGCTCTAACCGGGACAGGGCCTATGAGACCCAGTACTTC
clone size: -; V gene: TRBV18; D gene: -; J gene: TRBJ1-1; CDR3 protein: CASSPDGGIPTEAFF; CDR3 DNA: TGTGCCAGCTCACCAGACGGGGGAATACCCACTGAAGCTTTCTTT
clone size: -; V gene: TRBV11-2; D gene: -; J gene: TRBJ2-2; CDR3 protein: CASSREAGLGTGELFF; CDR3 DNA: TGTGCCAGCAGCCGTGAGGCAGGGCTAGGGACCGGGGAGCTGTTTTTT
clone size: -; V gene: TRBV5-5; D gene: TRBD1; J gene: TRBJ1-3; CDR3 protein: CASSLAGQASGNTIYF; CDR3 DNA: TGTGCCAGCAGCTTGGCCGGACAGGCCTCTGGAAACACCATATATTTT
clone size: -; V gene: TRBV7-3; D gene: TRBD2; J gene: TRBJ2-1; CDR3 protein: CASSTGTSGDEQFF; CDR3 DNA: TGTGCCAGCAGCACCGGGACTAGCGGGGATGAGCAGTTCTTC
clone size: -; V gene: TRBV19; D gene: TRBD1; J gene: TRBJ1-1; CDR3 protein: CASSMGDRTEAFF; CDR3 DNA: TGTGCCAGTAGTATGGGGGACAGAACTGAAGCTTTCTTT
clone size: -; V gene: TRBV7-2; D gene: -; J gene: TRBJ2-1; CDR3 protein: CASSHGAVVDPEQFF; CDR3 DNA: TGTGCCAGCAGCCATGGGGCCGTAGTGGATCCTGAGCAGTTCTTC
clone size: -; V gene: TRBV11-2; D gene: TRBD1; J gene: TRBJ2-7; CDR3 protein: CASSPRDSYSYEQYF; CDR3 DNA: TGTGCCAGCAGCCCCAGGGACAGCTACTCCTACGAGCAGTACTTC
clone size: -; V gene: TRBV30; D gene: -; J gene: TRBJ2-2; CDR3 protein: CASLGQNTGELFF; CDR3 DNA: TGTGCCTCACTGGGACAGAACACCGGGGAGCTGTTTTTT
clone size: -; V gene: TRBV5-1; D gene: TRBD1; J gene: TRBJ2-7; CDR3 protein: CASSFGTVNPLNYEQYF; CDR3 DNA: TGCGCCAGCAGCTTTGGGACAGTGAACCCATTGAACTACGAGCAGTACTTC
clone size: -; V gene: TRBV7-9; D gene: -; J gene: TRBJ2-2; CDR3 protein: CASSLFMLTGELFF; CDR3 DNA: TGTGCCAGCAGCTTATTTATGTTAACCGGGGAGCTGTTTTTT
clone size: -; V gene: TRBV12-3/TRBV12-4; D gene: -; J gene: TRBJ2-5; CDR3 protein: CASRGGGGETQYF; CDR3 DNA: TGTGCCAGCAGGGGAGGAGGTGGTGAGACCCAGTACTTC
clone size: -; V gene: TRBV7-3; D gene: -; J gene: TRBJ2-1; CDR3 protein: CASSQGGTYNEQFF; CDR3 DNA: TGTGCCAGCAGCCAGGGGGGAACCTACAATGAGCAGTTCTTC
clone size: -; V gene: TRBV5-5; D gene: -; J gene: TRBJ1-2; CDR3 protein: CASSWTLDSSDGYTF; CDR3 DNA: TGTGCCAGCAGCTGGACCCTAGACAGTTCGGATGGCTACACCTTC
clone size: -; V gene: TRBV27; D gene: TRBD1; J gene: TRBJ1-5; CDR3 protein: CASSSSVGTGIGQPQHF; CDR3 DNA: TGTGCCAGCAGTTCCTCGGTAGGGACAGGGATTGGCCAGCCCCAGCATTTT
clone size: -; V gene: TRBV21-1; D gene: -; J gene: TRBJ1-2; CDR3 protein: CASPTGVARTGGYTF; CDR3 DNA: TGTGCCAGTCCGACAGGGGTTGCTAGAACGGGAGGCTACACCTTC
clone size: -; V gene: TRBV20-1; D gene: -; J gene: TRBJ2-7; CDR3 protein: CSAPIYYEQYF; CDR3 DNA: TGCAGTGCTCCTATATACTACGAGCAGTACTTC
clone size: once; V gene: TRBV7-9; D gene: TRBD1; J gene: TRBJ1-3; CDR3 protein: CASSGTEVTIYF; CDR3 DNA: TGTGCCAGCAGCGGGACAGAAGTCACCATATATTTT
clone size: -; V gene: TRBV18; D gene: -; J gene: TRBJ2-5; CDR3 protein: CASSPSAGQETQYF; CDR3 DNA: TGTGCCAGCTCACCATCGGCGGGTCAAGAGACCCAGTACTTC
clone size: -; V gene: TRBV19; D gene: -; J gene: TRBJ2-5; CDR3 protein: CASSIRSRGFLGTQYF; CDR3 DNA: TGTGCCAGTAGTATACGCTCTCGGGGGTTTTTAGGGACCCAGTACTTC